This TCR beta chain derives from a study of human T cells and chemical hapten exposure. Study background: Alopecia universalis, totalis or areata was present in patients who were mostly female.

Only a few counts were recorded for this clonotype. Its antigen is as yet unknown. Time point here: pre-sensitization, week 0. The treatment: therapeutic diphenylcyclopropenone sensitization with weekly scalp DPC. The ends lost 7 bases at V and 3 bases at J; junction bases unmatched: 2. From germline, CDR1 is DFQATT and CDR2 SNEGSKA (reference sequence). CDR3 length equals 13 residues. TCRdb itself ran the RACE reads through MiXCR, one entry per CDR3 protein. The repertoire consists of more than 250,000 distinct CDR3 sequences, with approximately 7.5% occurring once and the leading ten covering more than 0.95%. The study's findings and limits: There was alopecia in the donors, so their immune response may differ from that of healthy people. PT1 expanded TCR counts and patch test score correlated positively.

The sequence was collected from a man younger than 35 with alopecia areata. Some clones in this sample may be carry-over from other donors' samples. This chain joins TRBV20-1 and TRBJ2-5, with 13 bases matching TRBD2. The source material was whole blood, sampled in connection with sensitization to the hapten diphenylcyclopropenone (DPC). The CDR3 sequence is CSGGLAGEETQYF. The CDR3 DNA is TGCAGTGGCGGACTAGCGGGGGAAGAGACCCAGTACTTC.